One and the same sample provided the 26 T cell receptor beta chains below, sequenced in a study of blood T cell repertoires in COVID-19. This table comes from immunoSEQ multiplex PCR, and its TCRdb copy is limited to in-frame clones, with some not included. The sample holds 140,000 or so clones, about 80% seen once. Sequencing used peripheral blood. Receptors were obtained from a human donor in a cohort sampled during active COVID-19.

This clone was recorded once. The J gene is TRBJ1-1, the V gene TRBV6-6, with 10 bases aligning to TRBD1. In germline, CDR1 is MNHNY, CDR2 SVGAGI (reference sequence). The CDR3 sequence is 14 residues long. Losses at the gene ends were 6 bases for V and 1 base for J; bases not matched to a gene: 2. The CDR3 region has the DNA TGTGCCAGCAGCCGACAGGGGGCGAACACTGAAGCTTTCTTT. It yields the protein CASSRQGANTEAFF.

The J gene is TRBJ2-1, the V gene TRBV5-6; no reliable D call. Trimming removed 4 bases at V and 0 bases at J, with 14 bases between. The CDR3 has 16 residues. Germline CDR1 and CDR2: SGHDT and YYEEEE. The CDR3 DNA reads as TGTGCCAGCAGCCCGACATGGAAAAGCTCCTACAATGAGCAGTTCTTC. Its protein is CASSPTWKSSYNEQFF.

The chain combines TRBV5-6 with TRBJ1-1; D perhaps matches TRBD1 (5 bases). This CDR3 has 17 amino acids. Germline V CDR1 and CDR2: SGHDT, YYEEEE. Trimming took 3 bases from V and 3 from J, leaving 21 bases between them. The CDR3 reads CASSYPRPGKYDTEAFF. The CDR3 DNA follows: TGTGCCAGCAGCTATCCTCGGCCAGGGAAGTACGACACTGAAGCTTTCTTT.

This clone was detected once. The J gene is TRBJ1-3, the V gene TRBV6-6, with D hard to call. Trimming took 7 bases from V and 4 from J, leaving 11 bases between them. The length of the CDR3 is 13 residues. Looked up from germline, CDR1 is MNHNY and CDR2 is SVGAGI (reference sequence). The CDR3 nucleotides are TGTGCCAGCACTCTTGGTCGGGGAAACACCATATATTTT. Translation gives CASTLGRGNTIYF.

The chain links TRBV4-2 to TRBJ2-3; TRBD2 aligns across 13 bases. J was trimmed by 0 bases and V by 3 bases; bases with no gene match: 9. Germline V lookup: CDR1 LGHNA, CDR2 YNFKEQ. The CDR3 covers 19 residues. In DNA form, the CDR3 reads TGTGCCAGCAGCCAGTTAACCGGGACTAGCGGGACTAGCACAGATACGCAGTATTTT. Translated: CASSQLTGTSGTSTDTQYF.

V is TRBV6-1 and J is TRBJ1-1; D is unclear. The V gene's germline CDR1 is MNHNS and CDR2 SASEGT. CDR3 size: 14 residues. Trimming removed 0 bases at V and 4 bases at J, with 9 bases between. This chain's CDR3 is CASSEALRVTEAFF. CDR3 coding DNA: TGTGCCAGCAGTGAAGCGCTTCGGGTCACTGAAGCTTTCTTT.

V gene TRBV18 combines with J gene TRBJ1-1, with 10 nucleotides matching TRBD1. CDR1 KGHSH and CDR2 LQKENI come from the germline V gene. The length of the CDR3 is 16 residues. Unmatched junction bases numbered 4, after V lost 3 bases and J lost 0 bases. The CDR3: CASSPTGQGLNTEAFF. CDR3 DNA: TGTGCCAGCTCACCTACGGGACAGGGGCTGAACACTGAAGCTTTCTTT. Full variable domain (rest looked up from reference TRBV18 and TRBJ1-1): NAGVMQNPRHLVRRRGQEARLRCSPMKGHSHVYWYRQLPEEGLKFMVYLQKENIIDESGMPKERFSAEFPKEGPSILRIQQVVRGDSAAYFCASSPTGQGLNTEAFFGQGTRLTVV.

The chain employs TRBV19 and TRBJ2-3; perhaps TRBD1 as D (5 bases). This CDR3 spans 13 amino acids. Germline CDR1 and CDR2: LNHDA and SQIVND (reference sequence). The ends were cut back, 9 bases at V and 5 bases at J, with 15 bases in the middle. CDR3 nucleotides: TGTGCCAGCCAGGATAGGGGAATAGATACGCAGTATTTT. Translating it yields CASQDRGIDTQYF.

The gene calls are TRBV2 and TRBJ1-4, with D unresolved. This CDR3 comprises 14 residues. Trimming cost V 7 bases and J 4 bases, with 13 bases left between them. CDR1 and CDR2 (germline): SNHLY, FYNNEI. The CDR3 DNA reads TGTGCCAGCACCCGCGCTCAAAATAATGAAAAACTGTTTTTT. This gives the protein CASTRAQNNEKLFF. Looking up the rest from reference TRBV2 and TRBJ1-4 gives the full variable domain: EPEVTQTPSHQVTQMGQEVILRCVPISNHLYFYWYRQILGQKVEFLVSFYNNEISEKSEIFDDQFSVERPDGSNFTLKIRSTKLEDSAMYFCASTRAQNNEKLFFGSGTQLSVL.

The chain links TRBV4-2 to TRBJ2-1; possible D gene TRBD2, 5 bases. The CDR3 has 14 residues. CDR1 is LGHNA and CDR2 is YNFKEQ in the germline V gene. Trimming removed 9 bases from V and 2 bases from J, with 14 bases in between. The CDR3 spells CASSLPGTYNEQFF. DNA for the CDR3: TGTGCCAGTTCCCTTCCGGGGACCTACAATGAGCAGTTCTTC.

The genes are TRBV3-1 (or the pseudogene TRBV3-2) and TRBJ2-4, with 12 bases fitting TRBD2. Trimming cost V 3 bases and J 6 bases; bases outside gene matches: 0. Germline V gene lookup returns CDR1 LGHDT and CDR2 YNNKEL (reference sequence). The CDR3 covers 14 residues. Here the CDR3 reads CASSQGLAGNIQYF. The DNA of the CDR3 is TGTGCCAGCAGCCAGGGACTAGCGGGAAACATTCAGTACTTC.

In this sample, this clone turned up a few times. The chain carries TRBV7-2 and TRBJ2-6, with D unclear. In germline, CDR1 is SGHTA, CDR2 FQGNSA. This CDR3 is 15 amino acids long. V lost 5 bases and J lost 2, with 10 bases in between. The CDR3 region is CASSHLLPGANVLTF. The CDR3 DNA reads TGTGCCAGCAGCCATCTATTACCTGGGGCCAACGTCCTGACTTTC.

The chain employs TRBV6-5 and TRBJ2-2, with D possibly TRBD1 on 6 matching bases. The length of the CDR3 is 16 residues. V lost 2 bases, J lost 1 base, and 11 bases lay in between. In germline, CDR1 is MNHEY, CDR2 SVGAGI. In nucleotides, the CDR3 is TGTGCCAGCAGTTACCTGGGCAGGGGGAACACCGGGGAGCTGTTTTTT. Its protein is CASSYLGRGNTGELFF.

The CDR3 protein is CASSSGVEKLFF. As DNA, the CDR3 is TGTGCCAGCTCTTCAGGGGTGGAAAAACTGTTTTTT. The rearrangement joins TRBV6-5 to TRBJ1-4; D perhaps matches TRBD1 (6 bases). Germline CDR1 is MNHEY and CDR2 is SVGAGI. V was cut by 8 bases and J by 8 bases, with 12 bases left in between. The CDR3 runs to 12 residues.

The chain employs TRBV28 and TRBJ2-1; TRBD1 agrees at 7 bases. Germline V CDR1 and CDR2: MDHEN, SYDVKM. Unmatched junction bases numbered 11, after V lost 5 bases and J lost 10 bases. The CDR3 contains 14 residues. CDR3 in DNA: TGTGCCAGCAGTGCCACCGGGACAGTGTACGAGCAGTTCTTC. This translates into CASSATGTVYEQFF.

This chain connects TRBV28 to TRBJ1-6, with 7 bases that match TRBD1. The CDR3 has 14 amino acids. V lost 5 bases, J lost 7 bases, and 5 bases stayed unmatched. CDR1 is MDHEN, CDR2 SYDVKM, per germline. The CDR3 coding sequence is TGTGCCAGCAGTGGACAGGTCGGAAATTCACCCCTCCACTTT. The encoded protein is CASSGQVGNSPLHF.

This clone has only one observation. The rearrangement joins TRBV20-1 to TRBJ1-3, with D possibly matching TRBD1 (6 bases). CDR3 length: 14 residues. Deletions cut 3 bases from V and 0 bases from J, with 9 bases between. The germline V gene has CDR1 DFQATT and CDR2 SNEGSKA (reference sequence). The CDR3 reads CSASLQGSGNTIYF. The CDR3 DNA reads TGCAGTGCTAGTCTACAGGGCTCTGGAAACACCATATATTTT.

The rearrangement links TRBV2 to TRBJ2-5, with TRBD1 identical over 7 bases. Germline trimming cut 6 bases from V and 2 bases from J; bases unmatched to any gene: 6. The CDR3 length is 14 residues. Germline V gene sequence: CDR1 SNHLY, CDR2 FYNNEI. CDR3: CASSLDRVQETQYF. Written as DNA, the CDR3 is TGTGCCAGCAGCCTTGACAGGGTGCAAGAGACCCAGTACTTC.

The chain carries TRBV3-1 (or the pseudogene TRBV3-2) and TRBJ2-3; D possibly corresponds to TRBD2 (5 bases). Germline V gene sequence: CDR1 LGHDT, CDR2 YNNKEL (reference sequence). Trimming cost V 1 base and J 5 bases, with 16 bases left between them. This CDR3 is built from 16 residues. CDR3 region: CASSQGLPAGLDTQYF. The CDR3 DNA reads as TGTGCCAGCAGCCAAGGGCTCCCGGCGGGCCTAGATACGCAGTATTTT.

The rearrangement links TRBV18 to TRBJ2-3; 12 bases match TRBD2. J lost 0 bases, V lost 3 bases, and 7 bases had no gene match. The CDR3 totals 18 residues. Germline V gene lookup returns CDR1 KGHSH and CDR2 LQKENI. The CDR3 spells CASSPLRTSGTSTDTQYF. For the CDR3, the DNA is TGTGCCAGCTCACCCTTAAGGACTAGCGGGACTAGCACAGATACGCAGTATTTT. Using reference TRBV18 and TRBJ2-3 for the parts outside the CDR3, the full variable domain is NAGVMQNPRHLVRRRGQEARLRCSPMKGHSHVYWYRQLPEEGLKFMVYLQKENIIDESGMPKERFSAEFPKEGPSILRIQQVVRGDSAAYFCASSPLRTSGTSTDTQYFGPGTRLTVL.

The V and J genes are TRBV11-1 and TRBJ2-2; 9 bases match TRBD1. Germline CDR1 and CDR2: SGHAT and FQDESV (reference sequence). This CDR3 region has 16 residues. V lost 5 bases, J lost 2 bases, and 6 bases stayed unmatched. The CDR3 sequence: CASSLQDRGNTGELFF. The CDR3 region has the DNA TGTGCCAGCAGCCTCCAGGACAGGGGCAACACCGGGGAGCTGTTTTTT.

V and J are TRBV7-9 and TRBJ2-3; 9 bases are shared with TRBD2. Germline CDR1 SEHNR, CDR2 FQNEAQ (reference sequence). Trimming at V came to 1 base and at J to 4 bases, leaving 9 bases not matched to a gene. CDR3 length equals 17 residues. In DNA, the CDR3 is TGTGCCAGCAGCTTAGGGTCCGCGGGAGGGATAGCAGATACGCAGTATTTT. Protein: CASSLGSAGGIADTQYF.

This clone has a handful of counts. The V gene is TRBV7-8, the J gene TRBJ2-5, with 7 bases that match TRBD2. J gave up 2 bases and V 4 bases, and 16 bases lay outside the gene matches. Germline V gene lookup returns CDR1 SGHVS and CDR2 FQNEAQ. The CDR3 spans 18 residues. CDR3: CASSSNPTGGSGQETQYF. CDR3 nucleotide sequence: TGTGCCAGCAGCTCCAACCCAACCGGCGGGAGTGGGCAAGAGACCCAGTACTTC.

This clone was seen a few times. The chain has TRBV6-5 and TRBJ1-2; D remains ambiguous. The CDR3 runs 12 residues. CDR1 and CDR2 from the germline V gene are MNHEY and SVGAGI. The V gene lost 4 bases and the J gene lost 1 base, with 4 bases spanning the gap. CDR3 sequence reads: CASSSINYGYTF. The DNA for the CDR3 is TGTGCCAGCAGTTCCATTAACTATGGCTACACCTTC.

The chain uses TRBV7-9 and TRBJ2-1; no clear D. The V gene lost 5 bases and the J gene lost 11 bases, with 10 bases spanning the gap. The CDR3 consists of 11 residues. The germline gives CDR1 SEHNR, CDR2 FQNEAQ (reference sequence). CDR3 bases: TGTGCCAGCAGCCCTAGTGAAAAGCAGTTCTTC. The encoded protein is CASSPSEKQFF.

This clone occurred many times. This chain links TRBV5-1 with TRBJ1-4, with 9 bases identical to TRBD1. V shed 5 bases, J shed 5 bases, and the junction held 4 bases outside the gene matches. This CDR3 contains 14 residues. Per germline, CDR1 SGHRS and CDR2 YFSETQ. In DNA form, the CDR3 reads TGCGCCAGCAGGGCCGGGACAGGGAATGAAAAACTGTTTTTT. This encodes CASRAGTGNEKLFF.